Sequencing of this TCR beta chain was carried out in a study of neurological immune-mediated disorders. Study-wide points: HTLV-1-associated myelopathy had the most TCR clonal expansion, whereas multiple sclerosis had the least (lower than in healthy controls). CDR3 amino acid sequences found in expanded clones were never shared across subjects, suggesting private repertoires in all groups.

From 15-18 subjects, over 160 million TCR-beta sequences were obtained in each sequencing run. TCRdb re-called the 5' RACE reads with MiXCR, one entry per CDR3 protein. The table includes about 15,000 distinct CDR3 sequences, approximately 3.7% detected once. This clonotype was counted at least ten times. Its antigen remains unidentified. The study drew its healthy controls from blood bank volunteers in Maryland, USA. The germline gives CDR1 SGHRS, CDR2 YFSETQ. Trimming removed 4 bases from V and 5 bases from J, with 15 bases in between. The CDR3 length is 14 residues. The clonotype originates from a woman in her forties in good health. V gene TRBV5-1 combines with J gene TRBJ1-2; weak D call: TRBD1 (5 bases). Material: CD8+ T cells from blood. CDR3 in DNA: TGCGCCAGCAGCCCGCCCGACAGACTGTATGGCTACACCTTC. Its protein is CASSPPDRLYGYTF.